The text below deals with one T cell receptor (beta chain). RNA in amounts of about 0.45 to 1 ug was reverse transcribed with random hexamers. Each CDR3 protein gets one entry after TCRdb re-called the immunoSEQ multiplex PCR reads with MiXCR. The sample holds 400,000 or so distinct CDR3 sequences; more than 80% are singletons and the top ten take about 0.1%. Sequencing targeted TCR beta in blood CD8+ and CD4+ T cells. In contrast to the negatively isolated CD8+ and CD4+ T cells, TEMRA cells were FACS-enriched. The sample is drawn from a study of CD8 T cells in Susac syndrome. Source material: CD8+ T cells from PBMCs. This TCR derives from a human donor with multiple sclerosis.

CDR3: CASSHSPGTSVSYEQYF. The CDR3 DNA is TGTGCCAGCAGCCATAGCCCCGGGACTAGCGTTTCCTACGAGCAGTACTTC. J is TRBJ2-7 and V is TRBV14; 10 nucleotides align to TRBD2. Germline-derived CDR1 and CDR2 are SGHDN and FVKESK. V trimming: 3 bases; J trimming: 1 base; junction bases outside the gene matches: 9. There are 17 residues in the CDR3.